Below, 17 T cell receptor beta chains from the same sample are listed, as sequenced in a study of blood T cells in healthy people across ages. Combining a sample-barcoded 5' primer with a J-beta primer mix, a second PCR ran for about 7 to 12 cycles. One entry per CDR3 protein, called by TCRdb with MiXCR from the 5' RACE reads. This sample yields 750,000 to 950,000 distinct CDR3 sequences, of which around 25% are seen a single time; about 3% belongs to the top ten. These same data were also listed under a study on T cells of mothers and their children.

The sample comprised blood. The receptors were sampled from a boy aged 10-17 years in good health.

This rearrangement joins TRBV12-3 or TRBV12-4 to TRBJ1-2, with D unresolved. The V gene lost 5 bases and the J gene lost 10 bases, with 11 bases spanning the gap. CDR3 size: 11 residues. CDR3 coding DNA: TGTGCCAGCAGTGTAGGATCGGACTACACCTTC. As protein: CASSVGSDYTF.

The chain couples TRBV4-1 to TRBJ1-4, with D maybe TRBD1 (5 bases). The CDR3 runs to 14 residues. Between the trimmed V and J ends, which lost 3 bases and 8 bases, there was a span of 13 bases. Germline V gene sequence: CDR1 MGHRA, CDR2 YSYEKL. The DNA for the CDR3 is TGCGCCAGCAGCCAGGGACCCTCGGGGGAAAAACTGTTTTTT. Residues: CASSQGPSGEKLFF.

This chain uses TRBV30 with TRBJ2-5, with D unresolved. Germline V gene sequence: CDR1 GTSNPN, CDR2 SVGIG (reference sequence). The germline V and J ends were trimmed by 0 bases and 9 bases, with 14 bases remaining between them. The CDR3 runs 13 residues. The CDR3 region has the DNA TGTGCCTGGAGTGTAAAAGCATCCGAGGCCCAGTACTTC. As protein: CAWSVKASEAQYF. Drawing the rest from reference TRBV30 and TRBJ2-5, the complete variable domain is SQTIHQWPATLVQPVGSPLSLECTVEGTSNPNLYWYRQAAGRGLQLLFYSVGIGQISSEVPQNLSASRPQDRQFILSSKKLLLSDSGFYLCAWSVKASEAQYFGPGTRLLVL.

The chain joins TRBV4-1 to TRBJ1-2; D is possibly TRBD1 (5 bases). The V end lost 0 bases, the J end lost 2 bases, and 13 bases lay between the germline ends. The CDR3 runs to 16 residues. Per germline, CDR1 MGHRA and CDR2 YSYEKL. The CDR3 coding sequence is TGCGCCAGCAGCCAAGATGTCGGGGCTCGGAACTATGGCTACACCTTC. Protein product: CASSQDVGARNYGYTF.

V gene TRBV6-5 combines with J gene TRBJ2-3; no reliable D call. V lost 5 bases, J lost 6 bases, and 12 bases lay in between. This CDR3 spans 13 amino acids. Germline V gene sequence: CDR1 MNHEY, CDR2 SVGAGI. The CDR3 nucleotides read TGTGCCAGCAGTCTTCGCCAGGTGGATACGCAGTATTTT. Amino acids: CASSLRQVDTQYF.

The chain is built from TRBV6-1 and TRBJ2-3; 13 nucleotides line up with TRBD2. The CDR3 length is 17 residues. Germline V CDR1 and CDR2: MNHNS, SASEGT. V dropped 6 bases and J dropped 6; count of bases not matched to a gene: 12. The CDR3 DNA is TGTGCCAGCAGCCCCCCGGGACTAGCGGGAAGGCAGGATACGCAGTATTTT. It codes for CASSPPGLAGRQDTQYF.

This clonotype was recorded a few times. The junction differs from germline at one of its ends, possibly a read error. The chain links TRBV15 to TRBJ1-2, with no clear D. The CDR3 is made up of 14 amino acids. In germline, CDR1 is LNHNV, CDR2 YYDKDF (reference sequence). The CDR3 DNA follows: TGTGCCACCAGCAGAGATCGAGGGATTTATGGTTACACCTTC. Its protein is CATSRDRGIYGYTF.

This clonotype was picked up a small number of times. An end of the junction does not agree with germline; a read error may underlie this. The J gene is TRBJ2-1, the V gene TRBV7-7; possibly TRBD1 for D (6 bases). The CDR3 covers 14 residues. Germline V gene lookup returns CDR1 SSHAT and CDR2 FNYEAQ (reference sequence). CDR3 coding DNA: TGTGCTAGCAGCTTGGGTGGACAGACCAATGAGCAGTTCTTC. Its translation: CASSLGGQTNEQFF.

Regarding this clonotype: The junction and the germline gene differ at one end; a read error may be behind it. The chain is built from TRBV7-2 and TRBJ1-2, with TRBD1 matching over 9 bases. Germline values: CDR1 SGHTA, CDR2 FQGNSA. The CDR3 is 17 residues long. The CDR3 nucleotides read TGCGCCAGCAGCAGTGGGGGACAGGGACAACCCGTCTATGGCTACACCTTC. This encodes CASSSGGQGQPVYGYTF.

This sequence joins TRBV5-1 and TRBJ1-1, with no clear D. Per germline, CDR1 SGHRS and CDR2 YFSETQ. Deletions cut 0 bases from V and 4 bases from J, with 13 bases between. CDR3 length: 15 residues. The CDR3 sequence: CASSLEGYMGTEAFF. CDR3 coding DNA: TGCGCCAGCAGCTTGGAAGGATACATGGGCACTGAAGCTTTCTTT. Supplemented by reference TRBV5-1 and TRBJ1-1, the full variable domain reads KAGVTQTPRYLIKTRGQQVTLSCSPISGHRSVSWYQQTPGQGLQFLFEYFSETQRNKGNFPGRFSGRQFSNSRSEMNVSTLELGDSALYLCASSLEGYMGTEAFFGQGTRLTVV.

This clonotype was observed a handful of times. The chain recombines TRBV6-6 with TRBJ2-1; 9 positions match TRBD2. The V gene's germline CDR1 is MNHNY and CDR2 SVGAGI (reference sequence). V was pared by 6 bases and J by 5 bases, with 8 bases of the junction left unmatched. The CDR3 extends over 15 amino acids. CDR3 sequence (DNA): TGTGCCAGCAGGCCGGGTGGGACTAGCAACAATGAGCAGTTCTTC. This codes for CASRPGGTSNNEQFF.

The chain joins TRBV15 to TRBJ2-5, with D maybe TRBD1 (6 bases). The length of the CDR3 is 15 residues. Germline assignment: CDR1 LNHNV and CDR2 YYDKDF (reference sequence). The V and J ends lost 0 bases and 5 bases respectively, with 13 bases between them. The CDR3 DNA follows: TGTGCCACCAGCAGAGATAATGGGGGCGGGGAGACCCAGTACTTC. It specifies CATSRDNGGGETQYF. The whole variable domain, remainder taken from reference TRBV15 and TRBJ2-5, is DAMVIQNPRYQVTQFGKPVTLSCSQTLNHNVMYWYQQKSSQAPKLLFHYYDKDFNNEADTPDNFQSRRPNTSFCFLDIRSPGLGDTAMYLCATSRDNGGGETQYFGPGTRLLVL.

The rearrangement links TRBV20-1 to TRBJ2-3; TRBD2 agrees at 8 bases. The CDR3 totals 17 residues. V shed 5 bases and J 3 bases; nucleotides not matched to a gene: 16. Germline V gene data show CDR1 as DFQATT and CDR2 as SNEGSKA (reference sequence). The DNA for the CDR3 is TGCAGTGCTCCTCCGAGCGGGGGAAACCAGAGGACAGATACGCAGTATTTT. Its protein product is CSAPPSGGNQRTDTQYF.

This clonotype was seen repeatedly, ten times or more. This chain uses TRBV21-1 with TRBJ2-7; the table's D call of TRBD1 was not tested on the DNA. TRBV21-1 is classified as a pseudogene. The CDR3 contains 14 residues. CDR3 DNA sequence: TGTGCCAGCAGCAAGGGACAGGGAAGCTACGAGCAGTACTTC. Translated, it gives CASSKGQGSYEQYF.

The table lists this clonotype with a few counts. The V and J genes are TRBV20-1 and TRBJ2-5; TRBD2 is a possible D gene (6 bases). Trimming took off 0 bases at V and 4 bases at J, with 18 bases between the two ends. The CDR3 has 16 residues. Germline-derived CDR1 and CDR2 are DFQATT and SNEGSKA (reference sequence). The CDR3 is CSARDSRERARETQYF. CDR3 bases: TGCAGTGCTAGAGATTCCCGTGAGCGGGCGAGAGAGACCCAGTACTTC.

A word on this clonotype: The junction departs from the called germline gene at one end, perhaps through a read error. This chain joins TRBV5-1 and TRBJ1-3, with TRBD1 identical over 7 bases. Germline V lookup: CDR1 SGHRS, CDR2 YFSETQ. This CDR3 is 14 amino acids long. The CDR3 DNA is TGCGCCAGCAGCTTGGGGACAGGTGGAAACACCATGTATTTT. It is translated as CASSLGTGGNTMYF.

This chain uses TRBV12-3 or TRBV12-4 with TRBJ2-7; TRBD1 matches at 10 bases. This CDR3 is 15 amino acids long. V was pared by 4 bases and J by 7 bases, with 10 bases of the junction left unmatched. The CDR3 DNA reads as TGTGCCAGCAGTTGGGACAGGGGTTCCCCTAGGGAGCAGTACTTC. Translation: CASSWDRGSPREQYF.